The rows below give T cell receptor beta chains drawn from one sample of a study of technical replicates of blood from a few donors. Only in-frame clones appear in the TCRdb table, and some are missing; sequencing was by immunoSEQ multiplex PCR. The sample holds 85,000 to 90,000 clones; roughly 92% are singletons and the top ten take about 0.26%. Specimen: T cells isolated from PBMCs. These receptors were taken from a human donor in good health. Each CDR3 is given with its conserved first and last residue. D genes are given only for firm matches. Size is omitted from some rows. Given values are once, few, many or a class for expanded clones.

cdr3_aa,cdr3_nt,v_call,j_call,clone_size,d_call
CASSQVRREGWTGELFF,TGCGCCAGCAGCCAAGTTAGGCGGGAGGGCTGGACCGGGGAGCTGTTTTTT,TRBV4-1,TRBJ2-2,once,TRBD2
CASPAGTPLETFF,TGCGCCAGCCCCGCCGGGACTCCCCTGGAAACTTTCTTT,TRBV23-1,TRBJ1-1,NA,NA
CAWILPGQGIEAFF,TGTGCCTGGATCTTACCGGGACAGGGAATTGAAGCTTTCTTT,TRBV30,TRBJ1-1,few,TRBD1
CATSFPGLFF,TGTGCCACCAGCTTCCCGGGACTGTTTTTT,TRBV7-7,TRBJ1-4,once,NA
CASSQRDRPTDTQYF,TGTGCCAGCAGCCAAAGGGACAGACCTACAGATACGCAGTATTTT,TRBV14,TRBJ2-3,NA,TRBD1
CASSSGGRPQHF,TGTGCCAGCTCAAGCGGGGGAAGGCCCCAGCATTTT,TRBV27,TRBJ1-5,NA,NA
CAWSLRTGKFF,TGTGCCTGGAGTCTCCGGACAGGAAAGTTTTTT,TRBV30,TRBJ1-4,NA,TRBD1
CASSPDVGTGKYEQYF,TGTGCCAGCTCACCCGACGTAGGGACAGGGAAATACGAGCAGTACTTC,TRBV18,TRBJ2-7,NA,TRBD1
CASSMTGGTQRFMNTEAFF,TGTGCCAGTAGTATGACAGGGGGCACCCAACGGTTTATGAACACTGAAGCTTTCTTT,TRBV19,TRBJ1-1,NA,TRBD1
CASSYSGQGGTEAFF,TGTGCCAGCAGTTACTCGGGACAGGGGGGGACTGAAGCTTTCTTT,TRBV6-5,TRBJ1-1,once,TRBD1
CASSDVLYEQYF,TGTGCCAGCAGTGATGTTCTTTACGAGCAGTACTTC,TRBV25-1,TRBJ2-7,NA,NA
CASSSTGILSTDTQYF,TGTGCCAGCAGCTCCACCGGGATTCTTTCCACAGATACGCAGTATTTT,TRBV7-3,TRBJ2-3,NA,NA
CASSAQADSYEQYF,TGTGCCAGCAGTGCACAAGCGGACTCCTACGAGCAGTACTTC,TRBV6-4,TRBJ2-7,NA,NA
CASSEDGATTDTQYF,TGTGCCAGCAGTGAAGATGGGGCGACTACAGATACGCAGTATTTT,TRBV6-1,TRBJ2-3,NA,NA
CASSLLAPASTDTQYF,TGCGCCAGCAGCTTACTAGCGCCTGCTAGCACAGATACGCAGTATTTT,TRBV5-1,TRBJ2-3,NA,TRBD2
CATSREMRLSGANVLTF,TGTGCCACCAGCAGAGAAATGAGGCTCTCTGGGGCCAACGTCCTGACTTTC,TRBV15,TRBJ2-6,NA,NA
CAASGGYLNEQFF,TGTGCCGCCTCTGGGGGCTACCTCAATGAGCAGTTCTTC,TRBV6-6,TRBJ2-1,NA,NA
CASSTLLANTGELFF,TGCGCCAGCAGCACCCTACTAGCGAACACCGGGGAGCTGTTTTTT,TRBV5-1,TRBJ2-2,NA,NA
CASRQGHRNTEAFF,TGTGCCAGTAGACAAGGCCACAGAAACACTGAAGCTTTCTTT,TRBV19,TRBJ1-1,NA,NA
CASKFRLTGKYEQYF,TGTGCCAGCAAGTTTCGGCTAACAGGGAAATACGAGCAGTACTTC,TRBV28,TRBJ2-7,NA,NA
CASSTPGGAKDYGYTF,TGTGCCAGCAGCACGCCCGGGGGAGCGAAGGACTATGGCTACACCTTC,TRBV5-4,TRBJ1-2,NA,NA
CASSFDRNGYTF,TGTGCCAGCAGCTTCGACAGAAATGGCTACACCTTC,TRBV7-9,TRBJ1-2,NA,NA